The next 20 T cell receptor beta chains were all read from a single sample in a study of technical replicates of blood from a handful of donors. Generated by immunoSEQ multiplex PCR, the TCRdb table keeps only in-frame clones and is missing some. This sample has approximately 70,000 clones, with just under 95% found just once. What was sequenced was T cells isolated from PBMCs. These receptors came from a human donor in good health.

This chain connects TRBV7-9 to TRBJ2-1; 7 bases fit TRBD1. Germline lookup yields CDR1 SEHNR and CDR2 FQNEAQ (reference sequence). J lost 8 bases, V lost 0 bases, and 7 bases had no gene match. The CDR3 has 15 residues. The CDR3 loop is CASSLADRLVDEQFF. Here the CDR3 DNA reads TGTGCCAGCAGCTTAGCGGACAGGCTGGTCGATGAGCAGTTCTTC.

This chain uses TRBV5-1 with TRBJ2-1, with D possibly being TRBD2 (6 bases). The germline V gene encodes CDR1 SGHRS and CDR2 YFSETQ. V was pared by 2 bases and J by 3 bases, with 12 bases between. The CDR3 runs to 15 residues. DNA of the CDR3: TGCGCCAGCAGCTTAAGGGGAGGTAGCTACAATGAGCAGTTCTTC. Translation: CASSLRGGSYNEQFF.

V is TRBV10-2 and J is TRBJ2-3; no definite D call. The CDR3 is made up of 15 amino acids. V shed 1 base and J shed 3 bases, with 11 bases lying between them. Germline values: CDR1 WSHSY, CDR2 SAAADI. The CDR3 nucleotides are TGCGCCAGCAGTGAGTTATTAGGCAGGACAGATACGCAGTATTTT. Its translation is CASSELLGRTDTQYF.

The chain joins TRBV5-4 to TRBJ1-2; 7 bases line up with TRBD1. The length of the CDR3 is 13 residues. V was pared by 4 bases and J by 3 bases, with 3 bases of the junction left unmatched. The germline V gene encodes CDR1 SGHNT and CDR2 YYREEE (reference sequence). As DNA, the CDR3 is TGTGCCAGCAGCGTGGACAGGCACTATGGCTACACCTTC. It encodes CASSVDRHYGYTF.

The chain has TRBV9 and TRBJ1-5; no firm D call. The CDR3 spans 16 residues. In germline, CDR1 is SGDLS, CDR2 YYNGEE. The V end was cut by 0 bases, the J end by 5 bases, with 15 bases between. CDR3 residues: CASSVDRGFADQPQHF. The CDR3 nucleotides read TGTGCCAGCAGCGTAGATCGGGGTTTTGCGGATCAGCCCCAGCATTTT.

The chain couples TRBV4-1 to TRBJ1-3; the match to TRBD1 covers 10 bases. Germline CDR1 and CDR2: MGHRA and YSYEKL. The CDR3 length is 17 residues. J lost 1 base, V lost 4 bases, and 7 bases had no gene match. The CDR3 region has the DNA TGCGCCAGCAGCCGATCCGGGACAGGGGTGTCTGGAAACACCATATATTTT. This codes for CASSRSGTGVSGNTIYF.

The chain joins TRBV28 to TRBJ2-7; TRBD2 matches 7 bases. CDR3 size: 16 residues. Germline lookup yields CDR1 MDHEN and CDR2 SYDVKM. The J segment lost 4 bases and the V segment lost 6 bases, leaving 15 bases of the junction unmatched. CDR3 in amino acids: CASSHLRDYLNYEQYF. The CDR3 nucleotides are TGTGCCAGCAGCCATCTCCGGGACTATCTTAATTACGAGCAGTACTTC.

This clone was counted once. Its ends do not fully match the called genes, so a read error is possible. The gene calls are TRBV6-5 and TRBJ1-2; D ambiguous. CDR1 and CDR2 from the germline V gene are MNHEY and SVGAGI. CDR3 size: 11 residues. CDR3 sequence: CATSWRDGYTF. For the CDR3, the DNA is TGTGCCACCAGTTGGCGGGATGGCTACACCTTC.

The rearrangement joins TRBV7-9 to TRBJ2-3; TRBD1 is a possible D gene (6 bases). Germline lookup yields CDR1 SEHNR and CDR2 FQNEAQ (reference sequence). The CDR3 sequence is 14 residues long. The V end lost 3 bases, the J end lost 1 base, and 8 bases lay between the germline ends. The CDR3 bases are TGTGCCAGCAGCTTCCGACAGGGCACAGATACGCAGTATTTT. Translated, it gives CASSFRQGTDTQYF.

Written as DNA, the CDR3 is TGTGCCACCAGCAGAGTAGGCAGGGCGGTAGGTGACCAGCATTTT. Its protein product is CATSRVGRAVGDQHF. The rearrangement uses TRBV15 and TRBJ1-5; a possible D gene is TRBD1 (5 bases). Germline lookup yields CDR1 LNHNV and CDR2 YYDKDF (reference sequence). CDR3 length equals 15 residues. Trimming cost V 1 base and J 12 bases, with 19 bases left between them. The full variable domain, its missing parts supplied by reference TRBV15 and TRBJ1-5, is DAMVIQNPRYQVTQFGKPVTLSCSQTLNHNVMYWYQQKSSQAPKLLFHYYDKDFNNEADTPDNFQSRRPNTSFCFLDIRSPGLGDTAMYLCATSRVGRAVGDQHFGDGTRLSIL.

This clone was picked up one time. The chain joins TRBV27 to TRBJ2-3; 12 bases agree with TRBD2. CDR1 is MNHEY and CDR2 is SMNVEV in the germline V gene (reference sequence). V was pared by 3 bases and J by 6 bases, with 10 bases of the junction left unmatched. There are 17 residues in the CDR3. In DNA form, the CDR3 reads TGTGCCAGCAGTTTCACCCTAGCGGGAGGGCCTTGGGATACGCAGTATTTT. Its protein product is CASSFTLAGGPWDTQYF.

The J gene is TRBJ1-2, the V gene TRBV4-1; weak D call: TRBD1 (5 bases). The CDR3 covers 15 residues. Trimming removed 4 bases from V and 4 bases from J, with 16 bases in between. Germline assignment: CDR1 MGHRA and CDR2 YSYEKL. CDR3 amino acids: CASSRQSLTGYGYTF. Written as DNA, the CDR3 is TGCGCCAGCAGCCGACAGTCCCTAACTGGCTATGGCTACACCTTC.

V gene TRBV7-9 combines with J gene TRBJ2-7; D uncertain. Germline values: CDR1 SEHNR, CDR2 FQNEAQ (reference sequence). The CDR3 sequence is 14 residues long. Deletions cut 0 bases from V and 2 bases from J, with 8 bases between. DNA of the CDR3: TGTGCCAGCAGCTTAGCTCCCCCCGCCTACGAGCAGTACTTC. Protein sequence: CASSLAPPAYEQYF.

This clone was observed a single time. This rearrangement joins TRBV28 to TRBJ1-2, with D perhaps matching TRBD1 (5 bases). CDR3 length: 14 amino acids. The V and J ends lost 2 bases and 1 base respectively, with 8 bases between them. Per germline, CDR1 MDHEN and CDR2 SYDVKM. The CDR3, as DNA: TGTGCCAGCAGTTTACAGGGTGTTAACTATGGCTACACCTTC. The encoded protein is CASSLQGVNYGYTF.

This clone appeared a few times. The V and J genes are TRBV6-5 and TRBJ1-1; a possible D gene is TRBD1 (6 bases). Germline loops: CDR1 MNHEY, CDR2 SVGAGI. Trimming stripped 8 bases from V and 1 base from J, with 14 bases between. This CDR3 has 14 amino acids. CDR3 protein: CASGPYRENTEAFF. DNA for the CDR3: TGTGCCAGCGGTCCTTACAGGGAGAACACTGAAGCTTTCTTT.

The genes are TRBV5-6 and TRBJ2-3; 10 bases are a match to TRBD2. The V gene's germline CDR1 is SGHDT and CDR2 YYEEEE. V shed 0 bases and J 4 bases; nucleotides not matched to a gene: 8. This CDR3 spans 17 amino acids. The CDR3 nucleotides are TGTGCCAGCAGCTTGGGGGCTAGCGGGAGTCTCGCAGATACGCAGTATTTT. It is translated as CASSLGASGSLADTQYF. Full variable domain (missing parts from reference TRBV5-6 and TRBJ2-3): DAGVTQSPTHLIKTRGQQVTLRCSPKSGHDTVSWYQQALGQGPQFIFQYYEEEERQRGNFPDRFSGHQFPNYSSELNVNALLLGDSALYLCASSLGASGSLADTQYFGPGTRLTVL.

This chain links TRBV2 with TRBJ2-3; D is uncertain. The germline V and J ends were trimmed by 8 bases and 4 bases, with 10 bases remaining between them. Germline lookup yields CDR1 SNHLY and CDR2 FYNNEI. The CDR3 consists of 12 residues. The CDR3 nucleotides are TGTGCCAGCTCCTTAGCTTCAGATACGCAGTATTTT. Translated, it gives CASSLASDTQYF.

The chain carries TRBV5-6 and TRBJ2-3; 9 positions agree with TRBD1. Germline V gives CDR1 SGHDT, CDR2 YYEEEE. The CDR3 loop spans 16 amino acids. The V segment lost 3 bases and the J segment 3 bases; nucleotides outside the gene matches: 8. The DNA of the CDR3 is TGTGCCAGCAGCTCCGATGGGGGACAGGGTACAGATACGCAGTATTTT. Translated, it gives CASSSDGGQGTDTQYF.

This clone has a single count. The J gene is TRBJ2-3, the V gene TRBV5-1; 7 bases line up with TRBD1. The CDR3 spans 15 residues. After removal of 3 bases from V and 3 bases from J, the junction contained 7 bases not matched to a gene. Germline values: CDR1 SGHRS, CDR2 YFSETQ. The CDR3 here is CASSSTGVSTDTQYF. The CDR3 DNA reads as TGCGCCAGCAGCTCAACAGGGGTTTCGACAGATACGCAGTATTTT.

The chain combines TRBV23-1 with TRBJ2-5; 11 nucleotides align to TRBD1. TRBV23-1 is an open reading frame whose function is uncertain. Trimming removed 6 bases from V and 5 bases from J; junction bases left unmatched: 5. The CDR3 has 14 amino acids. Written as DNA, the CDR3 is TGCGCCAGCAGGGACAGGGGGCTAGAGGAGACCCAGTACTTC. This encodes CASRDRGLEETQYF.